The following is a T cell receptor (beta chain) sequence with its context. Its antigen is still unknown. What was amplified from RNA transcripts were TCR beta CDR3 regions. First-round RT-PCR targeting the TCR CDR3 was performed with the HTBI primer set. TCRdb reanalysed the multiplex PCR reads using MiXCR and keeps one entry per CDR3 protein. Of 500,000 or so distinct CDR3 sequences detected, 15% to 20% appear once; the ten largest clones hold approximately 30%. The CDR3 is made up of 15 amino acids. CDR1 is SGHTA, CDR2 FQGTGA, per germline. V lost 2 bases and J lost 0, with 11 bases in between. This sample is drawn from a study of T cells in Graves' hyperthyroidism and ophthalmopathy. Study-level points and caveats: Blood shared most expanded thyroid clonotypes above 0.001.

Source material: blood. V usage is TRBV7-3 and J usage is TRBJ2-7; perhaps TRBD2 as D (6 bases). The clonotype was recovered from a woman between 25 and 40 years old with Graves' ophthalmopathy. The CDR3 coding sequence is TGTGCCAGCAGCTTAGGGGCGGGAAGCTCCTACGAGCAGTACTTC. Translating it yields CASSLGAGSSYEQYF.